This TCR beta chain was sequenced for a study of T cell responses to AZD1222 COVID-19 vaccine. V was trimmed by 6 bases and J by 7 bases, leaving 19 bases between them. The germline V gene has CDR1 ENHRY and CDR2 SYGVKD. The CDR3 extends over 15 amino acids. Findings and caveats of the study: The study found Spike-specific TCR breadth and depth rose after two AZD1222 doses.

Points on this clone: As yet, its antigen is unknown.

The table came from immunoSEQ multiplex PCR; TCRdb's copy has only in-frame clones and leaves some out. Among 200,000 or so clones, 80% to 95% were seen once, and the ten largest hold roughly 1%. This chain uses TRBV10-3 with TRBJ2-1, with D perhaps given as TRBD1 or TRBD2 (5 bases each). The source is an adult who received the AZD1222 COVID-19 vaccine. The sample in question was peripheral blood, obtained 28 days after the second AZD1222 dose. The CDR3 loop is CAIRETGLRENEQFF. DNA for the CDR3: TGTGCCATCAGGGAAACAGGCCTCAGGGAGAATGAGCAGTTCTTC.